Listed here are 22 T cell receptor beta chains from one sample, sequenced in a study of shared clonotypes between healthy human individuals. Naive CD8 isolation took CD45RO-negative cells positively selected for CCR7 and excluded terminally differentiated effector memory CD45RA+ cells. Data came from immunoSEQ multiplex PCR; TCRdb stores just in-frame clones and leaves some out. Counted here are 550,000 to 600,000 clones, about 98% occurring once; the ten biggest clones make up 0.3% to 0.35%. The specimen sequenced was naive CD8+ T cells sorted from blood. These TCRs come from a man aged 30-40 years in good health.

This sequence joins TRBV4-2 and TRBJ2-5; D may match TRBD1 or TRBD2 (5 bases each). V was trimmed by 4 bases and J by 3 bases, leaving 12 bases between them. The CDR3 runs 14 residues. Germline CDR1 and CDR2: LGHNA and YNFKEQ. The CDR3 DNA reads TGTGCCAGCAGCCCATACGGGACGGAAGAGACCCAGTACTTC. It codes for CASSPYGTEETQYF.

The chain joins TRBV11-2 to TRBJ2-1; D may be TRBD2 (6 bases). There are 16 residues in the CDR3. V gave up 1 base and J gave up 3 bases, with 13 bases separating them. Germline assignment: CDR1 SGHAT and CDR2 FQNNGV. CDR3 DNA: TGTGCCAGCAGCTTAGTACGGGACTCATACTACAATGAGCAGTTCTTC. As protein: CASSLVRDSYYNEQFF.

The gene calls are TRBV27 and TRBJ2-7, with D possibly called TRBD1 or TRBD2 (5 bases each). In germline, CDR1 is MNHEY, CDR2 SMNVEV (reference sequence). The CDR3 loop spans 12 amino acids. The V and J ends lost 8 bases and 5 bases respectively, with 13 bases between them. The CDR3 region has the DNA TGTGCCAGCCGAACCGGGACCCACGAGCAGTACTTC. Encoded protein: CASRTGTHEQYF.

As to this clone: The same CDR3 also results from other DNA sequences found in this sample. The chain carries TRBV9 and TRBJ1-2, with D tentatively TRBD1 (5 bases). Deletions cut 2 bases from V and 1 base from J, with 6 bases between. There are 13 residues in the CDR3. The germline V gene encodes CDR1 SGDLS and CDR2 YYNGEE. The chain's CDR3 is CASSVGGNYGYTF. CDR3 coding DNA: TGTGCCAGCAGCGTCGGGGGTAACTATGGCTACACCTTC.

This sequence joins TRBV5-6 and TRBJ1-1; no reliable D call. The CDR3 sequence is 15 residues long. Germline CDR1 SGHDT, CDR2 YYEEEE. Trimming shortened V by 1 base and J by 0 bases, and 10 bases separated the two germline ends. In nucleotides, the CDR3 is TGTGCCAGCAGCTTGATGGGCGGCTTGAACACTGAAGCTTTCTTT. It specifies CASSLMGGLNTEAFF.

CDR3 loop: CASSELGGPIYADTQYF. The CDR3 DNA reads TGTGCCAGCAGTGAATTAGGCGGCCCAATCTATGCAGATACGCAGTATTTT. The gene calls are TRBV2 and TRBJ2-3, with D unresolved. Deletions cut 2 bases from V and 4 bases from J, with 19 bases between. CDR1 is SNHLY and CDR2 is FYNNEI in the germline V gene. This CDR3 is 17 amino acids long. Using reference TRBV2 and TRBJ2-3 for the parts outside the CDR3, the full variable domain is EPEVTQTPSHQVTQMGQEVILRCVPISNHLYFYWYRQILGQKVEFLVSFYNNEISEKSEIFDDQFSVERPDGSNFTLKIRSTKLEDSAMYFCASSELGGPIYADTQYFGPGTRLTVL.

This chain joins TRBV29-1 and TRBJ2-7, with TRBD2 matching over 10 bases. This CDR3 is 15 amino acids long. Germline V CDR1 and CDR2: SQVTM, ANQGSEA. The V and J ends lost 7 bases and 4 bases, in that order; junction bases with no gene match: 13. The CDR3 protein is CSARGTSGIGYEQYF. The CDR3 nucleotides are TGCAGCGCAAGGGGAACTAGCGGGATCGGATACGAGCAGTACTTC.

V usage is TRBV29-1 and J usage is TRBJ2-7; 7 nucleotides match TRBD1. This CDR3 comprises 13 residues. Germline lookup yields CDR1 SQVTM and CDR2 ANQGSEA. J gave up 4 bases and V 7 bases, and 10 bases lay outside the gene matches. CDR3 sequence (DNA): TGCAGCGCCTTGACAGGGCTGTCTTACGAGCAGTACTTC. It specifies CSALTGLSYEQYF.

The chain has TRBV18 and TRBJ2-7, with 8 bases fitting TRBD2. V was clipped by 1 base and J by 3 bases; unmatched bases: 17. The germline CDR1 and CDR2 sequences are KGHSH and LQKENI. This CDR3 has 19 amino acids. Here the CDR3 reads CASSPRDWVAGTTGYEQYF. CDR3 DNA: TGTGCCAGCTCACCACGGGACTGGGTAGCGGGGACGACGGGCTACGAGCAGTACTTC.

The chain employs TRBV7-6 and TRBJ1-2, with TRBD1 identical over 9 bases. Germline V gene data show CDR1 as SGHVS and CDR2 as FNYEAQ. The CDR3 has 18 residues. With V trimmed by 4 bases and J by 6 bases, 18 bases remained unmatched. The chain's CDR3 is CASSSRGLTGGGMDGYTF. Written as DNA, the CDR3 is TGTGCCAGCAGCTCCCGAGGTCTAACAGGGGGCGGTATGGATGGCTACACCTTC.

The chain uses TRBV4-1 and TRBJ2-5; the match to TRBD1 covers 8 bases. With 0 bases clipped from V and 4 bases from J, the junction kept 7 bases outside the gene matches. This CDR3 has 16 residues. Per the germline V gene, CDR1 is MGHRA and CDR2 is YSYEKL. The CDR3 sequence: CASSQEGTGGGETQYF. In DNA, the CDR3 is TGCGCCAGCAGCCAAGAAGGTACAGGGGGAGGAGAGACCCAGTACTTC.

The rearrangement joins TRBV27 to TRBJ2-1, with 11 bases that match TRBD2. With V trimmed by 5 bases and J by 5 bases, 11 bases remained unmatched. Germline values: CDR1 MNHEY, CDR2 SMNVEV (reference sequence). The CDR3 totals 17 residues. The CDR3 region is CASSPILAGVSHNEQFF. CDR3 sequence (DNA): TGTGCCAGCAGTCCAATACTAGCGGGAGTGTCCCACAATGAGCAGTTCTTC.

This rearrangement joins TRBV11-2 to TRBJ2-7; the match to TRBD2 covers 15 bases. Germline assignment: CDR1 SGHAT and CDR2 FQNNGV. This CDR3 has 17 residues. The V gene end was trimmed by 3 bases and the J gene end by 1 base; junction bases not matched to a gene: 4. The CDR3 sequence: CASSFPGLAGGSYEQYF. CDR3 nucleotides: TGTGCCAGCAGCTTCCCGGGACTAGCGGGAGGATCCTACGAGCAGTACTTC.

The CDR3 sequence: CASSDPLGELYEQYF. The DNA for the CDR3 is TGTGCCAGCAGCGACCCCTTGGGTGAACTCTACGAGCAGTACTTC. This chain connects TRBV11-2 to TRBJ2-7, with D unresolved. The CDR3 consists of 15 residues. Germline loops: CDR1 SGHAT, CDR2 FQNNGV. With 5 bases removed from V and 3 bases from J, the gap between germline ends came to 17 bases.

The genes are TRBV7-8 and TRBJ2-7, with D tentatively TRBD1 (5 bases). V was shortened by 2 bases and J by 4 bases, with 12 bases between the two germline ends. Germline CDR1 and CDR2: SGHVS and FQNEAQ. CDR3 length equals 14 residues. CDR3 sequence reads: CASSLMTAVYEQYF. Here the CDR3 DNA reads TGTGCCAGCAGCTTAATGACAGCAGTTTACGAGCAGTACTTC.

Note on this clone: Being one base from a much bigger clone, this may be a read error. Other DNA sequences of this sample code for an identical CDR3. The chain combines TRBV27 with TRBJ2-7; D is undetermined. V gave up 4 bases and J gave up 2 bases, with 3 bases separating them. The length of the CDR3 is 11 residues. Germline V gives CDR1 MNHEY, CDR2 SMNVEV (reference sequence). Here the CDR3 DNA reads TGTGCCAGCAGTTCCACCTACGAGCAGTACTTC. Its protein is CASSSTYEQYF.

The gene calls are TRBV19 and TRBJ2-1, with TRBD2 identical over 9 bases. V shed 3 bases and J 0 bases; nucleotides not matched to a gene: 12. From germline, CDR1 is LNHDA and CDR2 SQIVND (reference sequence). The CDR3 has 19 amino acids. CDR3 nucleotides: TGTGCCAGTAGTATGGGTGTGGGTGGAGCGGGGGGCTCCTACAATGAGCAGTTCTTC. It is translated as CASSMGVGGAGGSYNEQFF.

This chain uses TRBV7-6 with TRBJ2-1; 7 positions match TRBD1. J gave up 9 bases and V 5 bases, and 13 bases lay outside the gene matches. CDR3 size: 15 residues. Germline CDR1 SGHVS, CDR2 FNYEAQ. The CDR3 sequence is CASSPSTTGATEQFF. In DNA form, the CDR3 reads TGTGCCAGCAGCCCAAGCACCACAGGGGCGACTGAGCAGTTCTTC.

The V call is TRBV11-2, the J call TRBJ2-7, with D possibly matching TRBD2 (5 bases). Germline V gene lookup returns CDR1 SGHAT and CDR2 FQNNGV. V was trimmed by 5 bases and J by 4 bases, leaving 21 bases between them. The CDR3 extends over 16 amino acids. The CDR3 region is CASSDPVEAPLYEQYF. CDR3 DNA sequence: TGTGCCAGCAGCGACCCGGTGGAGGCGCCCCTTTACGAGCAGTACTTC.

This clone was counted once. The J gene is TRBJ1-1, the V gene TRBV6-5, with D perhaps TRBD1 (5 bases). The CDR3 runs to 13 residues. Germline lookup yields CDR1 MNHEY and CDR2 SVGAGI. Trimming took 5 bases from V and 8 from J, leaving 15 bases between them. The CDR3 spells CASSIEGYSEAFF. CDR3 DNA: TGTGCCAGCAGTATAGAGGGGTATTCGGAAGCTTTCTTT.

The chain has TRBV27 and TRBJ1-2, with D uncertain. With 0 bases removed from V and 0 bases from J, the gap between germline ends came to 11 bases. The CDR3 has 16 amino acids. The germline gives CDR1 MNHEY, CDR2 SMNVEV (reference sequence). This CDR3 is CASSLSPSAANYGYTF. CDR3 in DNA: TGTGCCAGCAGTTTATCCCCTTCGGCAGCTAACTATGGCTACACCTTC.

This chain connects TRBV6-5 to TRBJ1-1; D not resolved. The CDR3 has 14 amino acids. CDR1 and CDR2 (germline): MNHEY, SVGAGI. Between the trimmed V and J ends, which lost 1 base and 2 bases, there was a span of 8 bases. The DNA for the CDR3 is TGTGCCAGCAGTTACTTTAACACCAACACTGAAGCTTTCTTT. Its protein is CASSYFNTNTEAFF.